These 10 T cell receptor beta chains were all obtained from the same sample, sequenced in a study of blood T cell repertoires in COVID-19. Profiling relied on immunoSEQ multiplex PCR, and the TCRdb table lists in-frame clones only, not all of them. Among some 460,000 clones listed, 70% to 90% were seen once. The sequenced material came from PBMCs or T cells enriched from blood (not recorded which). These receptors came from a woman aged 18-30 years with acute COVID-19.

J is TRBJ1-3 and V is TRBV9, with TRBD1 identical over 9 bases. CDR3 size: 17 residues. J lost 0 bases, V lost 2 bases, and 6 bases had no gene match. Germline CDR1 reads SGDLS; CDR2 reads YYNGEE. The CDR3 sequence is CASSVGQGPRSGNTIYF. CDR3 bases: TGTGCCAGCAGCGTGGGACAGGGCCCTCGCTCTGGAAACACCATATATTTT.

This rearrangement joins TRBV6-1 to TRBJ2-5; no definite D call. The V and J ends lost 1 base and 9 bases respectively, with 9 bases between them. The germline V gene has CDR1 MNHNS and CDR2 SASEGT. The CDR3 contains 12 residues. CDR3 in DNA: TGTGCCAGCAGTGAAGTTTTACTGGCCCAGTACTTC. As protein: CASSEVLLAQYF.

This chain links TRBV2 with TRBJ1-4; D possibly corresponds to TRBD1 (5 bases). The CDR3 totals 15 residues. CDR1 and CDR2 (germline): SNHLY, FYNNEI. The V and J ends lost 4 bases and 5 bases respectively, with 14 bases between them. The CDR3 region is CASSGQGIENEKLFF. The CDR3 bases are TGTGCCAGCAGTGGTCAGGGAATCGAGAATGAAAAACTGTTTTTT.

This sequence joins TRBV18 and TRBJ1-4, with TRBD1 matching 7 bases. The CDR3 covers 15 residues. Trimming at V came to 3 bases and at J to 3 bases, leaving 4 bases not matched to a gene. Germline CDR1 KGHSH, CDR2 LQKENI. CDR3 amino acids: CASSPRDSSNEKLFF. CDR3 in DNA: TGTGCCAGCTCACCCCGGGACAGCTCTAATGAAAAACTGTTTTTT.

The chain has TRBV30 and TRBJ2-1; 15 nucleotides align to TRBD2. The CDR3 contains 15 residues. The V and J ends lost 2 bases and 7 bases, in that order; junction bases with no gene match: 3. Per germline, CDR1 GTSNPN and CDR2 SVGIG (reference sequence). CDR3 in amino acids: CAWSPGLAGGNEQFF. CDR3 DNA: TGTGCCTGGAGTCCTGGACTAGCGGGAGGGAATGAGCAGTTCTTC.

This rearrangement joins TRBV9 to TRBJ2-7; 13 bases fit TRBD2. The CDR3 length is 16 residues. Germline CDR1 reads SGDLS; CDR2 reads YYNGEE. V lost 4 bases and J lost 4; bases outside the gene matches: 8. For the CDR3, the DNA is TGTGCCAGCAGCCCAAGACTAGCGGGAGGTTTGTACGAGCAGTACTTC. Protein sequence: CASSPRLAGGLYEQYF.

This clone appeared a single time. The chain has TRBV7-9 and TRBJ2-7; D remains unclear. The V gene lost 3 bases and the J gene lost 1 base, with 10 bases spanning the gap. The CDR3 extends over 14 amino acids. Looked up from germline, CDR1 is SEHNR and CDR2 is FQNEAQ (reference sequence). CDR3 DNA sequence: TGTGCCAGCAGCTTGGTTGGGCCTTCCTACGAGCAGTACTTC. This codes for CASSLVGPSYEQYF.

The CDR3 loop is CASSQTLWRGYEQYF. For the CDR3, the DNA is TGCGCCAGCAGCCAAACGTTGTGGAGAGGGTACGAGCAGTACTTC. This chain links TRBV4-1 with TRBJ2-7; D is possibly TRBD2 (5 bases). CDR1 MGHRA and CDR2 YSYEKL come from the germline V gene. V lost 2 bases and J lost 4, with 15 bases in between. The CDR3 is 15 amino acids.

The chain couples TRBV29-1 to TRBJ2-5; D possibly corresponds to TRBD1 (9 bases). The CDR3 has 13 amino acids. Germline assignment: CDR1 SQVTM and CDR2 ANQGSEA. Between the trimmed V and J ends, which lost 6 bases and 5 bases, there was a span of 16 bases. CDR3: CSVQGASGETQYF. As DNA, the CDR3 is TGCAGCGTACAGGGGGCTAGCGGGGAGACCCAGTACTTC.

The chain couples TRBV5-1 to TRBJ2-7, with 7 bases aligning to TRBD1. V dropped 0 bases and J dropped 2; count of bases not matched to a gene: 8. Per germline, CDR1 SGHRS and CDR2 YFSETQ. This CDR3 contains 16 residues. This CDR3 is CASSLVMTGPTYEQYF. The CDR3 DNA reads TGCGCCAGCAGCTTGGTGATGACAGGGCCCACCTACGAGCAGTACTTC.